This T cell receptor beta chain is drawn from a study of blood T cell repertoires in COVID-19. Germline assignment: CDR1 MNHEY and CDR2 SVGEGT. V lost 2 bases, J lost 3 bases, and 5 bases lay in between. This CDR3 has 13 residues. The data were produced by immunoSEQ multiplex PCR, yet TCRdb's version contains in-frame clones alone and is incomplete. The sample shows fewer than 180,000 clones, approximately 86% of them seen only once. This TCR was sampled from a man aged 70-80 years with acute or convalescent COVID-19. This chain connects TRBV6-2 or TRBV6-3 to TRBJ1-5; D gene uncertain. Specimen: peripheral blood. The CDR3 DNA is TGTGCCAGCAGTTACCAGGACAATCAGCCCCAGCATTTT. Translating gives CASSYQDNQPQHF.